This note documents a single T cell receptor (beta chain) sequence. The antigen remains undetermined. These data come from a study of cytomegalovirus exposure and HLA in healthy donors. Study-wide findings and caveats: The study reported that TCR beta sequences accurately predicted HLA-A and HLA-B alleles in most subjects. The study designated 150 or so TCR beta chains cytomegalovirus-associated. Within the data, a cluster of highly shared sequence variants was likely a sequencing artifact.

Germline V gives CDR1 MNHEY, CDR2 SVGAGI. There are 13 residues in the CDR3. Trimming left V 9 bases short and J 0 bases short, with 8 bases between. PCR employed 60 Vbeta and 13 Jbeta primers. Clones were sequenced by immunoSEQ multiplex PCR, and TCRdb holds only the in-frame ones, with some missing. The sample has a few hundred thousand clones, roughly 89% seen once. The gene calls are TRBV6-5 and TRBJ2-2; D is possibly TRBD2 (6 bases). The clonotype was recovered from a woman aged 18-35 years in good health and CMV-seronegative. Source material: PBMCs. The DNA for the CDR3 is TGTGCCAGTGGGACTTCGAACACCGGGGAGCTGTTTTTT. The encoded protein is CASGTSNTGELFF.